This T cell receptor beta chain appears in the sequencing data of a study of molecular identifiers for immune sequencing clone quantification. General study points: Some 970,000 naive cells reportedly did not prevent detection of spiked Jurkat TCR RNA from one cell.

The CDR3 spans 15 residues. Trimming took 0 bases from V and 0 from J; bases not matched to a gene: 3. Germline loops: CDR1 DFQATT, CDR2 SNEGSKA (reference sequence). Many counts were recorded for this clonotype. The antigen is unknown. In TCRdb, the PCR reads were re-called with MiXCR into one record per CDR3 protein. Altogether 70,000 to 90,000 distinct CDR3 sequences are present, under 25% being singletons, with the ten largest covering roughly 1%. RNA fractions of 10%, 30% or 50% and about 19,000 to 1,000,000 sorted cells were the source of naive CD8 libraries. The chain combines TRBV20-1 with TRBJ2-3; 7 bases match TRBD2. The sequencing sample was made of naive CD8+ T cells from blood, with Jurkat cell RNA spiked in. Documented subset: FACS-sorted CD8+CD4-CCR7+CD45RA+ naive T cells. This clonotype was obtained from a human donor in good health. Some libraries in this study had Jurkat cell RNA spiked in. The DNA for the CDR3 is TGCAGTGCTAGAGATAGCGGGCTTAGCACAGATACGCAGTATTTT. This sequence encodes CSARDSGLSTDTQYF.